Here is one T cell receptor (beta chain) with its context. The target antigen is unknown. Germline CDR1 reads SQVTM; CDR2 reads ANQGSEA. Trimming cost V 3 bases and J 6 bases, with 5 bases left between them. This CDR3 contains 10 residues. Clones were sequenced by immunoSEQ multiplex PCR, and TCRdb holds only the in-frame ones, with some missing. The table lists about 25,000 clones, under 75% of them singletons, with more than 7.5% in the top ten. The sample comes from a study of somatic mutations in cytotoxic T cells in rheumatoid arthritis. Study-level points and caveats: Comparison of CD8+ T-cell clonality between rheumatoid arthritis patients and age-matched healthy controls yielded no significant difference. With age, CD8+ clonality increased in rheumatoid arthritis patients, whereas no such increase appeared in healthy controls. For about an eighth of the 65 patients, a single CD8+ clone accounted for more than 20% of CD8+ cells.

Sequencing was carried out using CD8+ T cells sorted from blood. This sequence was found in a woman aged 18-30 years in good health. This chain connects TRBV29-1 to TRBJ2-5; D ambiguous. The CDR3 sequence: CSVDGKTQYF. In nucleotides, the CDR3 is TGCAGCGTTGATGGGAAGACCCAGTACTTC.